One and the same sample provided the 22 T cell receptor beta chains below, sequenced in a study of vaccination and CD4 T cells after COVID-19. These receptors have no known antigen. Treatment denoted: 10-day PBMC culture with coronavirus spike peptide pools or control peptides (ViraFEST assay). The assay that was used to sequence DNA from cultured CD4+ T cells was the Oncomine TCR Beta short-read assay. TCRdb independently ran MiXCR on the PCR reads; one entry per CDR3 protein. The sample holds about 12,000 distinct CDR3 sequences, roughly four fifths seen once. The sample comprised CD4+ T cells from blood, cultured in vitro. Source of these receptors: a human donor who had recovered from COVID-19.

This chain's CDR3 is CASSPQGRRVNQPQHF. In nucleotides, the CDR3 is TGTGCCAGCAGCCCCCAGGGGCGGAGGGTCAATCAGCCCCAGCATTTT. The chain carries TRBV6-1 and TRBJ1-5; possible D gene TRBD1, 6 bases. From germline, CDR1 is MNHNS and CDR2 SASEGT. The CDR3 sequence is 16 residues long. V was trimmed by 6 bases and J by 3 bases, leaving 18 bases between them.

The rearrangement uses TRBV6-4 and TRBJ2-3, with 7 bases that match TRBD1. CDR1 MRHNA and CDR2 SNTAGT come from the germline V gene. The CDR3 has 14 amino acids. Losses at the gene ends were 0 bases for V and 4 bases for J; bases not matched to a gene: 1. Here the CDR3 DNA reads TGTGCCAGCAGTGACTCCCAGGGGGCAGATACGCAGTATTTT. Its protein product is CASSDSQGADTQYF.

V usage is TRBV4-2 and J usage is TRBJ2-2; D may be TRBD2 (6 bases). CDR3 size: 15 residues. The germline CDR1 and CDR2 sequences are LGHNA and YNFKEQ. V was shortened by 4 bases and J by 7 bases, with 16 bases between the two germline ends. In DNA, the CDR3 is TGTGCCAGCAGCCCCCGTAGCGGTTCTGTCGGGGAGCTGTTTTTT. Amino acids: CASSPRSGSVGELFF.

The chain uses TRBV7-6 and TRBJ1-6; 8 positions agree with TRBD1. From germline, CDR1 is SGHVS and CDR2 FNYEAQ. The CDR3 length is 15 residues. V trimming: 6 bases; J trimming: 7 bases; junction bases outside the gene matches: 8. Written as DNA, the CDR3 is TGTGCCAGCAGTCCTATGGGGACAGGCAATTCACCCCTCCACTTT. Protein product: CASSPMGTGNSPLHF.

The V call is TRBV6-1, the J call TRBJ2-2; TRBD1 aligns across 9 bases. J was trimmed by 5 bases and V by 6 bases; bases with no gene match: 7. This CDR3 has 15 residues. The V gene's germline CDR1 is MNHNS and CDR2 SASEGT. CDR3 region: CASRTHRGLTGELFF. DNA for the CDR3: TGTGCCAGCAGAACACACAGGGGGCTTACCGGGGAGCTGTTTTTT.

This rearrangement joins TRBV24-1 to TRBJ2-3; TRBD1 matches 8 bases. V lost 4 bases to trimming and J lost 3 bases; unmatched junction nucleotides: 5. Per the germline V gene, CDR1 is KGHDR and CDR2 is SFDVKD. The CDR3 spans 15 residues. DNA for the CDR3: TGTGCCACCAGTGACCACGGACAGGGAACAGATACGCAGTATTTT. Translated, it gives CATSDHGQGTDTQYF.

The J gene is TRBJ1-2, the V gene TRBV6-5, with D perhaps TRBD1 (5 bases). This CDR3 is 18 amino acids long. The ends were cut back, 0 bases at V and 6 bases at J, with 23 bases in the middle. Germline V lookup: CDR1 MNHEY, CDR2 SVGAGI. CDR3 sequence reads: CASSYSKVLGPPRDGYTF. CDR3 in DNA: TGTGCCAGCAGTTACTCGAAGGTGTTGGGGCCTCCTCGGGATGGCTACACCTTC.

This chain uses TRBV7-2 with TRBJ2-1; D is possibly TRBD1 (6 bases). This CDR3 spans 16 amino acids. Per germline, CDR1 SGHTA and CDR2 FQGNSA. The V end was cut by 6 bases, the J end by 0 bases, with 15 bases between. The CDR3 DNA reads TGTGCCAGCAGGTCGGGACATAGGAGCTCCTACAATGAGCAGTTCTTC. Translated: CASRSGHRSSYNEQFF.

V usage is TRBV25-1 and J usage is TRBJ1-1, with unresolved D. The germline V and J ends were trimmed by 3 bases and 4 bases, with 15 bases remaining between them. Germline-derived CDR1 and CDR2 are MGHDK and SYGVNS. CDR3 length: 15 amino acids. CDR3 sequence: CASSDPDGSSTEAFF. CDR3 nucleotides: TGTGCCAGCAGTGATCCGGACGGGTCGAGCACTGAAGCTTTCTTT. Variable domain in full (rest from reference TRBV25-1 and TRBJ1-1): EADIYQTPRYLVIGTGKKITLECSQTMGHDKMYWYQQDPGMELHLIHYSYGVNSTEKGDLSSESTVSRIRTEHFPLTLESARPSHTSQYLCASSDPDGSSTEAFFGQGTRLTVV.

The table lists this clonotype with a few counts. The CDR3 sequence is CASSYGLASYEQYF. In DNA, the CDR3 is TGTGCCAGCAGTTACGGACTAGCGTCCTACGAGCAGTACTTC. The chain links TRBV6-5 to TRBJ2-7, with 9 bases identical to TRBD2. The V and J ends lost 2 bases and 1 base, in that order; junction bases with no gene match: 0. The CDR3 contains 14 residues. Germline lookup yields CDR1 MNHEY and CDR2 SVGAGI.

This chain joins TRBV6-1 and TRBJ1-2, with a weak D call TRBD1 (6 bases). With 8 bases removed from V and 1 base from J, the gap between germline ends came to 14 bases. Germline values: CDR1 MNHNS, CDR2 SASEGT. CDR3 length: 14 residues. The CDR3 loop is CASQRRGLNYGYTF. CDR3 coding DNA: TGTGCCAGCCAACGACGGGGGCTTAACTATGGCTACACCTTC.

The chain combines TRBV6-2 or TRBV6-3 with TRBJ1-6; 7 bases fit TRBD1. The V and J ends lost 8 bases and 8 bases, in that order; junction bases with no gene match: 12. Germline lookup yields CDR1 MNHEY and CDR2 SVGEGT. This CDR3 region has 15 residues. CDR3 sequence reads: CASARVWQGDSPLHF. The CDR3 DNA is TGTGCCAGCGCCAGAGTTTGGCAGGGGGATTCACCCCTCCACTTT.

This chain connects TRBV2 to TRBJ2-6; D gene uncertain. The CDR3 extends over 13 amino acids. With 9 bases removed from V and 0 bases from J, the gap between germline ends came to 6 bases. From germline, CDR1 is SNHLY and CDR2 FYNNEI. The CDR3, as DNA: TGTGCCAGACGGAGCTCTGGGGCCAACGTCCTGACTTTC. It encodes CARRSSGANVLTF.

On this clonotype itself: An end of the junction differs from the germline gene, which may be a read error. The rearrangement uses TRBV2 and TRBJ1-2; no clear D gene. The CDR3 length is 14 residues. The germline V gene encodes CDR1 SNHLY and CDR2 FYNNEI. CDR3 sequence: CASGDRQEGYGYTF. CDR3 bases: TGTGCCAGCGGTGATAGGCAGGAGGGCTATGGCTACACCTTC.

The V and J genes are TRBV6-2 or TRBV6-3 and TRBJ2-7; 9 positions agree with TRBD1. V was clipped by 4 bases and J by 2 bases; unmatched bases: 3. This CDR3 comprises 14 residues. Germline lookup yields CDR1 MNHEY and CDR2 SVGEGT. CDR3 sequence reads: CASSSRDRAYEQYF. For the CDR3, the DNA is TGTGCCAGCAGTTCCCGGGACAGGGCCTACGAGCAGTACTTC.

The CDR3: CASSPSFSTGELFF. The DNA of the CDR3 is TGCGCCAGCAGCCCATCCTTTAGCACCGGGGAGCTGTTTTTT. The gene calls are TRBV4-1 and TRBJ2-2; D call uncertain. Looked up from germline, CDR1 is MGHRA and CDR2 is YSYEKL. V lost 4 bases to trimming and J lost 4 bases, with 10 bases between them. The CDR3 is made up of 14 amino acids.

This chain connects TRBV5-1 to TRBJ1-6; maybe TRBD1 (5 bases). This CDR3 spans 15 amino acids. Per germline, CDR1 SGHRS and CDR2 YFSETQ. Trimming removed 5 bases at V and 7 bases at J, with 16 bases between. CDR3 nucleotides: TGCGCCAGCAGTGTACAGGCCCCTGAGAATTCACCCCTCCACTTT. Translation: CASSVQAPENSPLHF. The entire variable domain, with the rest obtained from reference TRBV5-1 and TRBJ1-6, is as follows: KAGVTQTPRYLIKTRGQQVTLSCSPISGHRSVSWYQQTPGQGLQFLFEYFSETQRNKGNFPGRFSGRQFSNSRSEMNVSTLELGDSALYLCASSVQAPENSPLHFGNGTRLTVT.

The chain employs TRBV20-1 and TRBJ1-5; perhaps TRBD1 as D (5 bases). CDR1 and CDR2 from the germline V gene are DFQATT and SNEGSKA (reference sequence). V lost 2 bases and J lost 2, with 7 bases in between. There are 13 residues in the CDR3. The chain's CDR3 is CSARPTGNQPQHF. The CDR3 region has the DNA TGCAGTGCTAGACCGACAGGCAATCAGCCCCAGCATTTT.

V gene TRBV6-1 combines with J gene TRBJ2-5; 12 bases match TRBD1. The CDR3 totals 16 residues. With 6 bases clipped from V and 4 bases from J, the junction kept 9 bases outside the gene matches. Germline V gene lookup returns CDR1 MNHNS and CDR2 SASEGT. The CDR3 loop reads CASRRRGQGAGETQYF. The CDR3 region has the DNA TGTGCCAGCAGGCGGAGGGGACAGGGGGCTGGAGAGACCCAGTACTTC.

This clonotype was seen once. The chain uses TRBV6-5 and TRBJ1-1, with D maybe TRBD1 (5 bases). V gave up 4 bases and J gave up 5 bases, with 14 bases separating them. Germline lookup yields CDR1 MNHEY and CDR2 SVGAGI. This CDR3 has 14 amino acids. CDR3 region: CASSSPRVRTEAFF. The CDR3 DNA is TGTGCCAGCAGTTCGCCCAGGGTTAGGACTGAAGCTTTCTTT.

This clonotype came up once. This chain connects TRBV27 to TRBJ1-6; TRBD1 might be the D (5 bases). Per germline, CDR1 MNHEY and CDR2 SMNVEV (reference sequence). Trimming left V 6 bases short and J 10 bases short, with 22 bases between. The CDR3 runs to 16 residues. The chain's CDR3 is CASSPHGEWGRSPLHF. CDR3 bases: TGTGCCAGCAGCCCGCACGGGGAATGGGGGAGATCACCCCTCCACTTT.

This clonotype was counted a few times. This chain links TRBV12-3 or TRBV12-4 with TRBJ2-2; 14 bases match TRBD2. Germline trimming cut 6 bases from V and 5 bases from J; bases unmatched to any gene: 5. The CDR3 covers 16 residues. The CDR3 DNA is TGTGCCAGCAGGGGGACTAGCGGGAGCGGGACCGGGGAGCTGTTTTTT. Translation: CASRGTSGSGTGELFF.